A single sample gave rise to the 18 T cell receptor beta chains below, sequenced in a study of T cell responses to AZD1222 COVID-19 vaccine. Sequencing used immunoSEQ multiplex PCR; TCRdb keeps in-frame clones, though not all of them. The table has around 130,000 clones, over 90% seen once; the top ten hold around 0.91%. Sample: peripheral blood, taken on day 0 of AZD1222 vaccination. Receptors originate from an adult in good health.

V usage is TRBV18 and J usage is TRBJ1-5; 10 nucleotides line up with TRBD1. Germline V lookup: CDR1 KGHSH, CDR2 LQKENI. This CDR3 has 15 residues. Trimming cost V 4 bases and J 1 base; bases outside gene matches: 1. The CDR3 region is CASSRDRGSNQPQHF. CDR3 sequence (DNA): TGTGCCAGCTCACGGGACAGGGGAAGCAATCAGCCCCAGCATTTT.

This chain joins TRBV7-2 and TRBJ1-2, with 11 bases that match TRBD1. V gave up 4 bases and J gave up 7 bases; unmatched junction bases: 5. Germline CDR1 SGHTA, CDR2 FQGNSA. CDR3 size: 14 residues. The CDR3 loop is CASSSGQGAAGYTF. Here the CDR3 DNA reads TGTGCCAGCAGCTCAGGACAGGGGGCGGCTGGCTACACCTTC.

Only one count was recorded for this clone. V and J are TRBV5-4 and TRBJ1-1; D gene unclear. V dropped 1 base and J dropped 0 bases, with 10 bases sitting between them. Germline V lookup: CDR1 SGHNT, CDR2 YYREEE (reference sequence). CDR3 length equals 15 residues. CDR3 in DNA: TGTGCCAGCAGCTTGTCCCAGCTTATGAACACTGAAGCTTTCTTT. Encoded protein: CASSLSQLMNTEAFF.

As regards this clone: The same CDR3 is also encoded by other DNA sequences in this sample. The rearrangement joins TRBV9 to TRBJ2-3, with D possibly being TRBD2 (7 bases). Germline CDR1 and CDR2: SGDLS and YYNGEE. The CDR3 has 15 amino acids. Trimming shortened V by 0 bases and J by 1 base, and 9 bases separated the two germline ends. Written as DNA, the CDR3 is TGTGCCAGCAGCGTAGGCGGGGGCGGCACAGATACGCAGTATTTT. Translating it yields CASSVGGGGTDTQYF.

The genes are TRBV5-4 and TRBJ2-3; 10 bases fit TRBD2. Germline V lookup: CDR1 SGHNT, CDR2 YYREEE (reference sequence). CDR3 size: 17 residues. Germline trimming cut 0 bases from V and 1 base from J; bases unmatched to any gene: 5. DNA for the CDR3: TGTGCCAGCAGCTTGGGTAGCGGGGGGCCGCGCACAGATACGCAGTATTTT. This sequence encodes CASSLGSGGPRTDTQYF.

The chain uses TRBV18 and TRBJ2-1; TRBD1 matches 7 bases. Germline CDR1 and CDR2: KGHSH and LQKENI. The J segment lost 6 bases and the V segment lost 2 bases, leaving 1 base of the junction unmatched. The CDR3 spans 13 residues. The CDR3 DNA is TGTGCCAGCTCACCAGGGACAGTCAATGAGCAGTTCTTC. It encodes CASSPGTVNEQFF. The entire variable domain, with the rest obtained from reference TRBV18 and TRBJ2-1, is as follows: NAGVMQNPRHLVRRRGQEARLRCSPMKGHSHVYWYRQLPEEGLKFMVYLQKENIIDESGMPKERFSAEFPKEGPSILRIQQVVRGDSAAYFCASSPGTVNEQFFGPGTRLTVL.

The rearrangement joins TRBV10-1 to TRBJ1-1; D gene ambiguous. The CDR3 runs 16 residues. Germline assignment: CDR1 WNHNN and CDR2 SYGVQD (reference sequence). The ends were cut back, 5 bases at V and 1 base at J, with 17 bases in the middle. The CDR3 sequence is CASSPEGRTGNTEAFF. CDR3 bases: TGCGCCAGCAGTCCGGAGGGCAGGACTGGGAACACTGAAGCTTTCTTT.

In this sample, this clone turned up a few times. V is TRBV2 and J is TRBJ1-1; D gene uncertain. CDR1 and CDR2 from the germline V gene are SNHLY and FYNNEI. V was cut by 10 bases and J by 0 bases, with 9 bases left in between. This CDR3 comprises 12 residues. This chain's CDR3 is CAKRQMNTEAFF. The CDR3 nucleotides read TGTGCCAAACGTCAGATGAACACTGAAGCTTTCTTT.

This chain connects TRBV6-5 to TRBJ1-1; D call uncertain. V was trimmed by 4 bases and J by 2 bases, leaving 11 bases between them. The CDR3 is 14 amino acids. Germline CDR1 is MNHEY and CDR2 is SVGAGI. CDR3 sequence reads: CASSSRQPNTEAFF. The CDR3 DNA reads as TGTGCCAGCAGTTCCCGGCAGCCCAACACTGAAGCTTTCTTT.

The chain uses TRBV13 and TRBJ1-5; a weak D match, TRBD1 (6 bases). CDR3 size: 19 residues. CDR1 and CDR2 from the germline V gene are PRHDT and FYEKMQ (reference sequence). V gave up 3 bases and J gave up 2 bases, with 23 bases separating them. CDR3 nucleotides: TGTGCCAGCAGCTTTCCTAGGACAGAGGACCTTTGGGGCAATCAGCCCCAGCATTTT. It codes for CASSFPRTEDLWGNQPQHF.

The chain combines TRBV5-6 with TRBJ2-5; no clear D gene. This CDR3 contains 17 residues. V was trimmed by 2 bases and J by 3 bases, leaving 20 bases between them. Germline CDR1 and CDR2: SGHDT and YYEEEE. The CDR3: CASSFQTVFTKKETQYF. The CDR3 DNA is TGTGCCAGCAGCTTTCAGACCGTATTCACTAAGAAAGAGACCCAGTACTTC.

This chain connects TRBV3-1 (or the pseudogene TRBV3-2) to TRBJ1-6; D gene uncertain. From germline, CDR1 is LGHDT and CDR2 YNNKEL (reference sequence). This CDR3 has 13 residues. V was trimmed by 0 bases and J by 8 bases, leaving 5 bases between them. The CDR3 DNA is TGTGCCAGCAGCCAAGATGACTATTCACCCCTCCACTTT. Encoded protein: CASSQDDYSPLHF.

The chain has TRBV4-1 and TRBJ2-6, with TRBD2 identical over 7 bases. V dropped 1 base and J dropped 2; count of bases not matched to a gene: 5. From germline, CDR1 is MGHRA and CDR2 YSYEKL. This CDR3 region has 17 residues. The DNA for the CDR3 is TGCGCCAGCAGCCAAGGGGGAGGGGCGACTGGGGCCAACGTCCTGACTTTC. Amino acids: CASSQGGGATGANVLTF.

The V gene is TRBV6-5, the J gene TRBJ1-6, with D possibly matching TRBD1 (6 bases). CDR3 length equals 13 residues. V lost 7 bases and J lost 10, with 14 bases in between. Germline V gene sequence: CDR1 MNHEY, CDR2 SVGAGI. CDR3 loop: CASNPQGSSPLHF. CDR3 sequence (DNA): TGTGCCAGCAACCCACAGGGTAGCTCACCCCTCCACTTT.

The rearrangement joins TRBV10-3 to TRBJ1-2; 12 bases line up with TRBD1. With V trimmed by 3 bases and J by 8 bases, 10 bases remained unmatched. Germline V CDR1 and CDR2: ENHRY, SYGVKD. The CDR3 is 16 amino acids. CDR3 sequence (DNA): TGTGCCATCAGTGAATGGGACAGGGGGCTAGCGGGGGGCTACACCTTC. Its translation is CAISEWDRGLAGGYTF.

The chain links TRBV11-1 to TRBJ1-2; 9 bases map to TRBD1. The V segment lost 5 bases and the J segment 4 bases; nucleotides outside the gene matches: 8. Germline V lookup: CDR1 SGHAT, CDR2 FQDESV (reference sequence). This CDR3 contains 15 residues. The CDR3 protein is CASSPRTGAGYGYTF. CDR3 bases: TGTGCCAGCAGCCCCCGGACAGGGGCAGGCTATGGCTACACCTTC.

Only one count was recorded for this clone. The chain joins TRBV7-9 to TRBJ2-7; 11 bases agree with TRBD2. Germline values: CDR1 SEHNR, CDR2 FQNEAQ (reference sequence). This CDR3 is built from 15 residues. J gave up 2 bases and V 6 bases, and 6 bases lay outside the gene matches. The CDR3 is CASSPGTSGTYEQYF. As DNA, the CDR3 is TGTGCCAGCAGTCCCGGGACTAGCGGTACCTACGAGCAGTACTTC.

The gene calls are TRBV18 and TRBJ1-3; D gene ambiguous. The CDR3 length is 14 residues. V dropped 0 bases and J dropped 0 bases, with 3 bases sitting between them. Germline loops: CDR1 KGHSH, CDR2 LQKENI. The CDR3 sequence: CASSPPASGNTIYF. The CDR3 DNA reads TGTGCCAGCTCACCACCAGCCTCTGGAAACACCATATATTTT.